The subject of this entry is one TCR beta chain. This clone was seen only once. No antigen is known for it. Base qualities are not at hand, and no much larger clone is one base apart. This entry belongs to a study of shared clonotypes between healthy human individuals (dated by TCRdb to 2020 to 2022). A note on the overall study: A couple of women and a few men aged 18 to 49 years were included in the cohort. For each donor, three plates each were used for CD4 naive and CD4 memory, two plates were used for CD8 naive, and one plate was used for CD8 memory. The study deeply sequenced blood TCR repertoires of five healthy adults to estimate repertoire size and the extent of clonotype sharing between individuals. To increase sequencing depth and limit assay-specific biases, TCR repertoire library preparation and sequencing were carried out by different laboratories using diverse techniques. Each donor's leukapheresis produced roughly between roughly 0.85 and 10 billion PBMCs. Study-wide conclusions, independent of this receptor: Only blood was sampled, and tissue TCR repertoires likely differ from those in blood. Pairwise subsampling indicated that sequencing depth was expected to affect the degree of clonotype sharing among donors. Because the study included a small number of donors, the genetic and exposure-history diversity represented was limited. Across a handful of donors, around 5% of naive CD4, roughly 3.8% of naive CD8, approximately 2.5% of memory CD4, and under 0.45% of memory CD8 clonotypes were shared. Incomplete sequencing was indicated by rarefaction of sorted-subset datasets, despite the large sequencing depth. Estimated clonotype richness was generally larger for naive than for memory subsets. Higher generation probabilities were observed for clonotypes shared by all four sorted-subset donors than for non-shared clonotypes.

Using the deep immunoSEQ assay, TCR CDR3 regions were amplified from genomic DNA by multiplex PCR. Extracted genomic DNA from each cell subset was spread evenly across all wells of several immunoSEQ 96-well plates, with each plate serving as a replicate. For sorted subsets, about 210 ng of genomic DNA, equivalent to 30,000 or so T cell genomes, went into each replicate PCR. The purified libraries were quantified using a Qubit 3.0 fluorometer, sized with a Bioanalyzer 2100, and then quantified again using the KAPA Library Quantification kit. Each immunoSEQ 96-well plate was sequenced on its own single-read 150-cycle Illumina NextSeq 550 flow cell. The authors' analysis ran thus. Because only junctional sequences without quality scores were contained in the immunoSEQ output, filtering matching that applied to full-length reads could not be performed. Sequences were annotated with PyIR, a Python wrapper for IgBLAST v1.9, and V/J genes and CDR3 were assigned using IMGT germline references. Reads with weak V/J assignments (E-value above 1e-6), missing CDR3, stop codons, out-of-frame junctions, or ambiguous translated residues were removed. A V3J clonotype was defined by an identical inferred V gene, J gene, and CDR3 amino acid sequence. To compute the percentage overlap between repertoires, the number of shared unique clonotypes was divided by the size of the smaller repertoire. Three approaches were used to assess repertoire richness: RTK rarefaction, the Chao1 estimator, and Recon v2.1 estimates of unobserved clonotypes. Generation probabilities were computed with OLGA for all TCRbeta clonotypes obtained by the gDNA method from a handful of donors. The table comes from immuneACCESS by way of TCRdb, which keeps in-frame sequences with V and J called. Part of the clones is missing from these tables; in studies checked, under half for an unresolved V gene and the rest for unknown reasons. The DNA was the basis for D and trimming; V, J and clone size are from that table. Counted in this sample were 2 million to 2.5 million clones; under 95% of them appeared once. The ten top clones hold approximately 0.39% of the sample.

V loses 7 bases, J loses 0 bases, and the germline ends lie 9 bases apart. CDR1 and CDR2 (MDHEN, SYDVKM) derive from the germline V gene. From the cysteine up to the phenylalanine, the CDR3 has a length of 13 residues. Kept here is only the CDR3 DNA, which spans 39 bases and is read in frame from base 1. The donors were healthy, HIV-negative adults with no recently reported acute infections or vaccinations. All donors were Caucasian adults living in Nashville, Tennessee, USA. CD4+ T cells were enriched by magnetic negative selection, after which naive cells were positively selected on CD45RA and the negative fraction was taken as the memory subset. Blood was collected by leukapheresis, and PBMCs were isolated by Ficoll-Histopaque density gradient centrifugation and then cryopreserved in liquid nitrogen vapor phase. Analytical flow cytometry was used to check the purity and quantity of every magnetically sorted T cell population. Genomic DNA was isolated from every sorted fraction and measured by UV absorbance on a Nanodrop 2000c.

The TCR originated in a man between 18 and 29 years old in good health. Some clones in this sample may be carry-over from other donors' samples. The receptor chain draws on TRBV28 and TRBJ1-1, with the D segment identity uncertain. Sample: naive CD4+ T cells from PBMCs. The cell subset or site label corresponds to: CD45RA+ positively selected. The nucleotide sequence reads TGTGCCAGCATGGGCCCTATGAACACTGAAGCTTTCTTT. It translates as CASMGPMNTEAFF.